What follows are 8 T cell receptor beta chains derived from one specimen sequenced in a study of identical twins. TCRdb re-analysed the 5' RACE reads in MiXCR, keeping a single row per CDR3 protein. The profile covers about 190,000 distinct CDR3 sequences, with around a sixth appearing a single time and 35% to 50% taken by the ten largest. In addition, the sample was reused for a study of T cells expressing NK-cell markers.

Sequenced: CD8+ T cells sorted from blood. The receptor set was obtained from a woman aged 18-35 years in good health.

This clonotype was detected only a few times. The J gene is TRBJ2-1, the V gene TRBV3-1; 9 bases are a match to TRBD2. Germline V gene lookup returns CDR1 LGHDT and CDR2 YNNKEL (reference sequence). V shed 0 bases, J shed 7 bases, and the junction held 10 bases outside the gene matches. This CDR3 has 17 residues. CDR3 bases: TGTGCCAGCAGCCAAGAGCCTTTTAGCGGGAGAAGGAATGAGCAGTTCTTC. Amino acids: CASSQEPFSGRRNEQFF.

Many counts were recorded for this clonotype. This chain connects TRBV6-5 to TRBJ1-6; D uncertain. The CDR3 length is 17 residues. Germline CDR1 reads MNHEY; CDR2 reads SVGAGI. The ends were cut back, 5 bases at V and 0 bases at J, with 14 bases in the middle. CDR3 in DNA: TGTGCCAGCAGTCCCCTTCCCGGGAGCTCCTATAATTCACCCCTCCACTTT. Protein: CASSPLPGSSYNSPLHF.

The genes are TRBV5-6 and TRBJ2-1; maybe TRBD1 (6 bases). The CDR3 extends over 13 amino acids. Germline V gene data show CDR1 as SGHDT and CDR2 as YYEEEE. Trimming shortened V by 3 bases and J by 8 bases, and 12 bases separated the two germline ends. CDR3 residues: CASSSGQPDEQFF. The CDR3 nucleotides are TGTGCCAGCAGCTCCGGACAGCCCGATGAGCAGTTCTTC.

This clonotype came up many times. The rearrangement uses TRBV20-1 and TRBJ2-1; 7 positions agree with TRBD2. CDR3 length equals 14 residues. V trimming: 2 bases; J trimming: 10 bases; junction bases outside the gene matches: 11. CDR1 and CDR2 (germline): DFQATT, SNEGSKA (reference sequence). This CDR3 reads CSARWSGNAEEQFF. As DNA, the CDR3 is TGCAGTGCTAGATGGAGCGGGAACGCGGAGGAGCAGTTCTTC.

This chain uses TRBV25-1 with TRBJ2-1; no clear D gene. Looked up from germline, CDR1 is MGHDK and CDR2 is SYGVNS. Trimming left V 3 bases short and J 0 bases short, with 9 bases between. The CDR3 totals 15 residues. The CDR3 spells CASSEELYSYNEQFF. The CDR3 nucleotides read TGTGCCAGCAGTGAGGAGCTGTACTCCTACAATGAGCAGTTCTTC.

CDR3 amino acids: CASYPGTGITGELFF. In DNA form, the CDR3 reads TGCGCCAGCTACCCCGGGACAGGGATCACCGGGGAGCTGTTTTTT. This chain links TRBV4-1 with TRBJ2-2, with TRBD1 identical over 9 bases. The CDR3 length is 15 residues. With 8 bases clipped from V and 4 bases from J, the junction kept 8 bases outside the gene matches. The germline CDR1 and CDR2 sequences are MGHRA and YSYEKL.

In this sample, this clonotype turned up a few times. The chain recombines TRBV29-1 with TRBJ2-7; D perhaps matches TRBD1 (5 bases). The CDR3 is 11 amino acids. Germline loops: CDR1 SQVTM, CDR2 ANQGSEA. V lost 7 bases to trimming and J lost 5 bases, with 12 bases between them. CDR3: CSAGRTNEQYF. The DNA of the CDR3 is TGCAGCGCCGGAAGGACAAACGAGCAGTACTTC.

The chain's CDR3 is CASSLWTGASIINDEQFF. CDR3 nucleotide sequence: TGTGCCAGCAGTCTTTGGACAGGAGCCTCAATAATCAACGATGAGCAGTTCTTC. The chain has TRBV12-3 or TRBV12-4 and TRBJ2-1, with TRBD1 identical over 7 bases. Germline trimming cut 5 bases from V and 8 bases from J; bases unmatched to any gene: 21. The CDR3 has 18 amino acids.